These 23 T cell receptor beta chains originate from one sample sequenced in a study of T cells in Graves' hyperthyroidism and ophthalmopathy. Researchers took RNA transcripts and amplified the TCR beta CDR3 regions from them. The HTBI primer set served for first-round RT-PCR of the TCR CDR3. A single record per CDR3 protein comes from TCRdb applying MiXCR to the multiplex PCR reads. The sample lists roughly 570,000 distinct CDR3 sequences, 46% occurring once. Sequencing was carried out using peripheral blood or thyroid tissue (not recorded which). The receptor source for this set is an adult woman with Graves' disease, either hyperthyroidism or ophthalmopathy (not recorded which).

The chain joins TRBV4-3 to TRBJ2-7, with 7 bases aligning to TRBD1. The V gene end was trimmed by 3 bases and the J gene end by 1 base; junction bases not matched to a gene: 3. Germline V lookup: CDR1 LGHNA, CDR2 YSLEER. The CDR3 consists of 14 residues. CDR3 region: CASSHRQGSYEQYF. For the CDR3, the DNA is TGCGCCAGCAGCCATCGACAGGGATCCTACGAGCAGTACTTC.

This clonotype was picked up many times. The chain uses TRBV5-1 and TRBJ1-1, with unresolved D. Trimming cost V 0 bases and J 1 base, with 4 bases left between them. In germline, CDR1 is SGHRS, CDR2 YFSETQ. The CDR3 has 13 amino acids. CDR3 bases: TGCGCCAGCAGCTTGGATCAGAACACTGAAGCTTTCTTT. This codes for CASSLDQNTEAFF.

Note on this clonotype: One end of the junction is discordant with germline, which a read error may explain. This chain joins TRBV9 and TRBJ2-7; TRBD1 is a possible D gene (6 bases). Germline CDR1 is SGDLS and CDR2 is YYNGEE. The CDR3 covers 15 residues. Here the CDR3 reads CAGSQWTKGDYEQYF. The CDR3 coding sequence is TGTGCCGGCAGCCAATGGACAAAGGGGGACTACGAGCAGTACTTC.

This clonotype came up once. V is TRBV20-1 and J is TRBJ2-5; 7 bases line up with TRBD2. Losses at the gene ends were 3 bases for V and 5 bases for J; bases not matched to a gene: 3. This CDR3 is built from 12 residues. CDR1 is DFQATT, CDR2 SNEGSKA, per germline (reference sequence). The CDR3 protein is CSARNSGETQYF. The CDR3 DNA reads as TGCAGTGCTAGGAATAGCGGGGAGACCCAGTACTTC.

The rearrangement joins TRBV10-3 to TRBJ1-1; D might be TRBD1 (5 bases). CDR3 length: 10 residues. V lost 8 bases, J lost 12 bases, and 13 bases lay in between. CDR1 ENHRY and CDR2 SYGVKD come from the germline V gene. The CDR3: CAIGQGETFF. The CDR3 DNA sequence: TGTGCCATCGGGCAGGGCGAAACTTTCTTT.

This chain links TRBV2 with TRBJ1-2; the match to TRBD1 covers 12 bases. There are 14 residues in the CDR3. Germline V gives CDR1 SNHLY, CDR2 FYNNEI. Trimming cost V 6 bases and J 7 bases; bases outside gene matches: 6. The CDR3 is CASSWGQGASGYTF. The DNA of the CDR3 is TGTGCCAGCAGCTGGGGACAGGGGGCGTCTGGCTACACCTTC.

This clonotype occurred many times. The CDR3 DNA reads TGCAGTGCTAGAGCTCTCCGGCGGGGGAGGGATTCACCCCTCCACTTT. This gives the protein CSARALRRGRDSPLHF. The V gene is TRBV20-1, the J gene TRBJ1-6; perhaps TRBD1 as D (5 bases). The CDR3 has 16 amino acids. Germline CDR1 is DFQATT and CDR2 is SNEGSKA (reference sequence). V was clipped by 1 base and J by 8 bases, with 18 bases between them.

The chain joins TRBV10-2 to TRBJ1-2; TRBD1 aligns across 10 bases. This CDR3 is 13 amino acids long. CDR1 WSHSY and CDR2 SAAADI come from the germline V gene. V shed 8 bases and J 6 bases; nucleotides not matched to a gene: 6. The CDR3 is CASCSGTGDGYTF. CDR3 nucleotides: TGCGCCAGCTGCTCCGGGACAGGGGATGGCTACACCTTC.

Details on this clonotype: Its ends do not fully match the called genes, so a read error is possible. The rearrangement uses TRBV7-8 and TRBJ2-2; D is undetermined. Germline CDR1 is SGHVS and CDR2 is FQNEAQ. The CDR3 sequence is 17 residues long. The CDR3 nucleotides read TGTGCCAGCAGCTTAGGAGGCGGTACCATGAACACTGGGGAGCTGTTTTTT. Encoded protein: CASSLGGGTMNTGELFF.

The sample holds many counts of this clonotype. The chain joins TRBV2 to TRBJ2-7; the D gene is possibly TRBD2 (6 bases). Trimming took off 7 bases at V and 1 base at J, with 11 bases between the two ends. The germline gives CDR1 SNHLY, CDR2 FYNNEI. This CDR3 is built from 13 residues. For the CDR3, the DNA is TGTGCCAGCAAGGGAGGACGATCCTACGAGCAGTACTTC. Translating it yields CASKGGRSYEQYF.

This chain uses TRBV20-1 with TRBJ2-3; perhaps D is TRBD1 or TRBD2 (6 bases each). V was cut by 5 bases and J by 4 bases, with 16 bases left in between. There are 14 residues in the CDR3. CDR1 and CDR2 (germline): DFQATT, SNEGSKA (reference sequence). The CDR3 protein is CSAYLVGGPDTQYF. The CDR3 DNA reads TGCAGTGCTTACCTAGTGGGGGGCCCAGATACGCAGTATTTT.

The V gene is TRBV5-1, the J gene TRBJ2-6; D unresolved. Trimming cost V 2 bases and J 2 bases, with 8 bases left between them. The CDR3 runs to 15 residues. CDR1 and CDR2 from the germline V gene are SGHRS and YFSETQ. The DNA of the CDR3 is TGCGCCAGCAGCTTCACGTTAACTGGGGCCAACGTCCTGACTTTC. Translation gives CASSFTLTGANVLTF.

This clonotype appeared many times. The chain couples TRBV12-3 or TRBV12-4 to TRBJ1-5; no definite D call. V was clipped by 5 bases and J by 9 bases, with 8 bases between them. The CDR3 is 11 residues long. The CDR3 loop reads CASSPGSPQHF. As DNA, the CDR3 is TGTGCCAGCAGTCCCGGGTCGCCCCAGCATTTT.

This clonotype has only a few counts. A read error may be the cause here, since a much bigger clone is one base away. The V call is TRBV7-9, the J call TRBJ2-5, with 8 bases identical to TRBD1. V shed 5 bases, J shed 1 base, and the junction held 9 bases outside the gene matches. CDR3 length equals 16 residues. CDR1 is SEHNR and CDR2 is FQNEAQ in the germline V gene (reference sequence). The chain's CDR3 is CASSLDRTGCQETQYF. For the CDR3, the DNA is TGTGCCAGCAGCCTCGACAGGACAGGGTGCCAAGAGACCCAGTACTTC.

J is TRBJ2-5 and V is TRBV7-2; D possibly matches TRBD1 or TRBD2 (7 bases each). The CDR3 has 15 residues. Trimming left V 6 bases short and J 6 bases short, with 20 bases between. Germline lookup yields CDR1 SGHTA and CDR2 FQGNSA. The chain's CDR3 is CASSSRQGGFKTQYF. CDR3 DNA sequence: TGTGCCAGCAGTTCCCGACAGGGAGGGTTCAAGACCCAGTACTTC. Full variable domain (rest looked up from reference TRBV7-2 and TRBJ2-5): GAGVSQSPSNKVTEKGKDVELRCDPISGHTALYWYRQSLGQGLEFLIYFQGNSAPDKSGLPSDRFSAERTGGSVSTLTIQRTQQEDSAVYLCASSSRQGGFKTQYFGPGTRLLVL.

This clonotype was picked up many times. The CDR3 coding sequence is TGTGCCAGCAGCTTCAAACCGGGACCATCGAACACCGGGGAGCTGTTTTTT. It yields the protein CASSFKPGPSNTGELFF. The V call is TRBV7-9, the J call TRBJ2-2; D might be TRBD1 or TRBD2, each matching 5 bases. The CDR3 length is 17 residues. Germline V gives CDR1 SEHNR, CDR2 FQNEAQ (reference sequence). Between the trimmed V and J ends, which lost 3 bases and 0 bases, there was a span of 14 bases.

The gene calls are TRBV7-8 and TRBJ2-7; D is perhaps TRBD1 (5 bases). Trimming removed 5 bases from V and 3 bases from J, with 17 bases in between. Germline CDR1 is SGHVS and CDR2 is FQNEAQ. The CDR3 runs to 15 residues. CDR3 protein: CASSQDTGANYEQYF. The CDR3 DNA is TGTGCCAGCAGCCAGGACACAGGCGCGAACTACGAGCAGTACTTC.

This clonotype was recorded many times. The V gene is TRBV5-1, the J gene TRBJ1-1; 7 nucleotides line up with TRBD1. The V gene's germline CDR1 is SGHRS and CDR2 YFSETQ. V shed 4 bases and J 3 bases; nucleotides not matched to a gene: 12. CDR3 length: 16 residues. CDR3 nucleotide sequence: TGCGCCAGCAGCCCGACGGCAGGGGGAACGCACACTGAAGCTTTCTTT. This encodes CASSPTAGGTHTEAFF.

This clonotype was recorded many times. CDR3: CASSGENGETQYF. DNA for the CDR3: TGTGCCAGCAGTGGGGAAAACGGAGAGACCCAGTACTTC. This chain joins TRBV2 and TRBJ2-5; D is ambiguous. The CDR3 totals 13 residues. Trimming pared 4 bases from V and 4 bases from J, leaving 10 bases between. Germline V gene data show CDR1 as SNHLY and CDR2 as FYNNEI.

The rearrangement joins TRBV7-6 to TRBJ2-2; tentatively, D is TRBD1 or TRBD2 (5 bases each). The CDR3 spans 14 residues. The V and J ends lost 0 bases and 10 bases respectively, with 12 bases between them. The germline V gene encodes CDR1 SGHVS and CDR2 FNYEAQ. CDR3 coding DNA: TGTGCCAGCAGCTTAGCGGGGTTTGGGACGGAGCTGTTTTTT. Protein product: CASSLAGFGTELFF.

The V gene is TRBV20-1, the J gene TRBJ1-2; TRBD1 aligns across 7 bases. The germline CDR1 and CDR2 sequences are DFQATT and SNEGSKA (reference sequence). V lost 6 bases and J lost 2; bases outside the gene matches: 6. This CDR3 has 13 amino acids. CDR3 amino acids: CSANPGQNYGYTF. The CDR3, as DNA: TGCAGTGCCAATCCGGGACAGAACTATGGCTACACCTTC.

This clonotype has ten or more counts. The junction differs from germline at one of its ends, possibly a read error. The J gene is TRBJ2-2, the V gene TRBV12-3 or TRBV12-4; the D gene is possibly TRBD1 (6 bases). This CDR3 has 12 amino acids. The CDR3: CASSNRAGKLFF. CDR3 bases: TGTGCCAGCAGTAACAGGGCCGGGAAGCTGTTTTTT.

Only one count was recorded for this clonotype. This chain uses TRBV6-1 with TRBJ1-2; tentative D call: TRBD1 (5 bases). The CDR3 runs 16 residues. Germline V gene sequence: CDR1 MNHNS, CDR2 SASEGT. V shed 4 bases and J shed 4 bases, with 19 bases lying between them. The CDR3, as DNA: TGTGCCAGCAGTGGCCTGAGTACAGGATTTGGCTATGGCTACACCTTC. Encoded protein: CASSGLSTGFGYGYTF.